This T cell receptor beta chain stems from a study of cytomegalovirus exposure and HLA in healthy donors. This clone showed up just a few times. Its cognate antigen is unknown. PCR involved 60 Vbeta and 13 Jbeta primers. This table comes from immunoSEQ multiplex PCR, and its TCRdb copy is limited to in-frame clones, with some not included. The data hold 89,000 or so clones, with 60% to 85% observed a single time. Study-wide findings and caveats: In vitro, three CMV-associated chains proved specific for CMV antigens. Approximately 160 TCR beta chains were listed as cytomegalovirus-associated.

Material: PBMCs. The sequence was collected from a boy younger than 18 in good health and CMV-seronegative.

CDR3 DNA: TGTGCCAGCAGCTTATTAACCAGCGAGCAGTACTTC. This gives the protein CASSLLTSEQYF. The chain links TRBV7-2 to TRBJ2-7; D gene uncertain. CDR1 is SGHTA and CDR2 is FQGNSA in the germline V gene. Trimming stripped 2 bases from V and 6 bases from J, with 8 bases between. This CDR3 spans 12 amino acids. Full variable domain (outside the CDR3, taken from reference TRBV7-2 and TRBJ2-7): GAGVSQSPSNKVTEKGKDVELRCDPISGHTALYWYRQSLGQGLEFLIYFQGNSAPDKSGLPSDRFSAERTGGSVSTLTIQRTQQEDSAVYLCASSLLTSEQYFGPGTRLTVT.